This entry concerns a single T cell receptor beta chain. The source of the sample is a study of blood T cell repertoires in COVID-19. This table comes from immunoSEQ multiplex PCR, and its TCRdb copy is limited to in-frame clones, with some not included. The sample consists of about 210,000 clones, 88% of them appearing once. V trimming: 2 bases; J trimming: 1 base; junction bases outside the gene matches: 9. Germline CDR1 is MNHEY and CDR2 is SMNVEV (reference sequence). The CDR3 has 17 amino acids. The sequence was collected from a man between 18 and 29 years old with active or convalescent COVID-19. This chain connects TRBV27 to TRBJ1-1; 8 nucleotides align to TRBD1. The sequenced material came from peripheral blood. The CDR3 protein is CASSLISGQGRNTEAFF. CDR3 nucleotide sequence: TGTGCCAGCAGTTTAATAAGCGGACAGGGACGGAACACTGAAGCTTTCTTT.